Listed below are T cell receptor beta chains from one sample, sequenced in a study of sequential checkpoint blockade in melanoma. The protocol was immunoSEQ multiplex PCR, while the TCRdb copy is restricted to in-frame clones and leaves out a portion. The sample shows 10,000 or so clones, more than 70% of them seen only once. The material sequenced was CD8+ T cells sorted from blood (inferred from file names), taken from a patient given nivolumab and ipilimumab in sequence. These receptors all come from a human donor with melanoma. CDR3s include the opening cysteine and the closing phenylalanine or tryptophan. D genes are given only for firm matches.

j_gene,v_gene,d_gene,CDR3aa
TRBJ1-4,TRBV27,NA,CASGPDTYNEKLFF
TRBJ2-2,TRBV15,TRBD1,CATSRDRGRSTGELFF
TRBJ2-1,TRBV6-5,TRBD2,CASSHIAGEYNEQFF
TRBJ1-2,TRBV5-1,TRBD1,CASSLETGPNYGYTF
TRBJ1-1,TRBV5-4,NA,CASSEDITHTEAFF
TRBJ2-3,TRBV7-9,TRBD2,CASSPWTSGSGYTQYF
TRBJ1-4,TRBV11-2,NA,CASSSPGSGANEKLFF
TRBJ1-3,TRBV5-4,NA,CASSPGLSSGNTIYF
TRBJ2-3,TRBV6-4,TRBD2,CASSDGRTSGADTQYF
TRBJ1-1,TRBV19,NA,CASTPYEQPNTEAFF
TRBJ2-7,TRBV7-9,TRBD2,CASSTGSGVSYEQYF
TRBJ1-1,TRBV7-9,TRBD1,CASSSPDRLSEAFF
TRBJ1-4,TRBV13,TRBD1,CASSVRDRGGNEKLFF
TRBJ2-4,TRBV6-5,TRBD2,CASSSPGGGIQYF
TRBJ2-5,TRBV4-2,NA,CASSQIGEETQYF
TRBJ2-7,TRBV29-1,NA,CSARDIRLHEQYF
TRBJ1-1,TRBV7-6,NA,CASSPLTGSTEAFF
TRBJ1-2,TRBV6-4,NA,CASSDDEAGGYTF
TRBJ1-1,TRBV23-1,NA,CASSQSRLFLTASPEAFF
TRBJ2-7,TRBV2,NA,CASRGNTADYEQYF
TRBJ2-1,TRBV25-1,NA,CASSPGVAEQFF
TRBJ1-5,TRBV19,NA,CASSPSRQGNQPQHF
TRBJ1-1,TRBV6-5,NA,CASSYTGVAGEAFF
TRBJ2-2,TRBV18,TRBD1,CASSPTTGVMTGELFF
TRBJ2-1,TRBV6-6,NA,CASSPGEANEQFF
TRBJ2-2,TRBV29-1,TRBD1,CSVQQTGDTGELFF
TRBJ2-3,TRBV2,TRBD2,CASRGLAGGGDTQYF
TRBJ2-3,TRBV6-4,NA,CASSRGASGSTDTQYF
TRBJ2-1,TRBV6-6,TRBD2,CATDAGTSWNEQFF
TRBJ2-2,TRBV15,NA,CATTGGPNTGELFF
TRBJ1-5,TRBV27,NA,CASSPRGPNQPQHF
TRBJ1-5,TRBV27,NA,CASSYSGGSNQPQHF
TRBJ2-1,TRBV7-2,NA,CASSSRGLSYNEQFF
TRBJ1-1,TRBV4-1,NA,CASSQVAGAPEAFF
TRBJ1-4,TRBV5-4,NA,CASSLTPTNEKLFF
TRBJ2-5,TRBV5-1,NA,CASSLTELPQETQYF
TRBJ2-3,TRBV15,TRBD2,CATSRVAGEADTQYF
TRBJ2-7,TRBV2,NA,CASSERAEGFNEQYF
TRBJ2-2,TRBV11-2,TRBD2,CASSLERELVTGELFF
TRBJ2-3,TRBV11-3,NA,CASSITDSYTDTQYF
TRBJ1-2,TRBV7-8,NA,CASSLVLAANYGYTF